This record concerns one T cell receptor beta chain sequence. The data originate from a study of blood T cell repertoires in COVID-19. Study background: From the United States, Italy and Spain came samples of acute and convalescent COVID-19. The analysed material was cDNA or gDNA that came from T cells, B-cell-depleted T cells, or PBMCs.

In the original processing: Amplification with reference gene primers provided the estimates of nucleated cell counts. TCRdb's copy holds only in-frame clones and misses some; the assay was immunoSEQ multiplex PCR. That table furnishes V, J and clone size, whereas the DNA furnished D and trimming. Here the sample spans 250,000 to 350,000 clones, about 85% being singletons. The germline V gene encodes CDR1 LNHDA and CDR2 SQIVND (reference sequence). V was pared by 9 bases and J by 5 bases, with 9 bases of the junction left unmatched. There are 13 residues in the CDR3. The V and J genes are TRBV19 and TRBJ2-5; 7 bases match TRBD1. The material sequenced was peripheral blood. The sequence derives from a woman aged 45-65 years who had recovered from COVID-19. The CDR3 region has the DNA TGTGCCAGCGGGGTAGGGGGCAGGGAGACCCAGTACTTC. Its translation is CASGVGGRETQYF.